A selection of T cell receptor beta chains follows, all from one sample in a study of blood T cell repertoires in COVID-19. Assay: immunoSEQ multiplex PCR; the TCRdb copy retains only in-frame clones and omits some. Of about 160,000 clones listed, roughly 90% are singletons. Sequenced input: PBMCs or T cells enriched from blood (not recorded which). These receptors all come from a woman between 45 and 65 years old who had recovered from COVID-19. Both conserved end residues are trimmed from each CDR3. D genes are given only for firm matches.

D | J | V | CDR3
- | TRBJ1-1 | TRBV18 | ASSSKGQLNTEAF
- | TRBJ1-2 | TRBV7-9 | ASSYPGANYGYT
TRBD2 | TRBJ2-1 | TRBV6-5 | ASSRLAGGYNEQF
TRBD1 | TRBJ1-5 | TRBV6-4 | ASSDWRTGGVQPQH
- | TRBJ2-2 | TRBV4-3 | ASSRRGNTGELF
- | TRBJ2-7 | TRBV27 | AAQGLRNEQY
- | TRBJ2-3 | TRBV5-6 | ASSRRAGTDTQY
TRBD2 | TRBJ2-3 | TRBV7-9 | ASSSLGLAGEPSTDTQY
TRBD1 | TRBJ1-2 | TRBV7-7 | ASSTCGTGTRWVYGYT
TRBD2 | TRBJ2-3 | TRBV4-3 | ASSQTGTSGETQY
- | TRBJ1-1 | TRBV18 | ASSPLEGSGTEAF
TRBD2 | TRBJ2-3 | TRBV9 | ASSIRGGDRIDTQY
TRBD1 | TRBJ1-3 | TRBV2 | ASSAYRGAGNTIY
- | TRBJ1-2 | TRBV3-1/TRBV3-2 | ASSQRRFNYGYT
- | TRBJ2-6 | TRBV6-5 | ASSYSLVSGANVLT
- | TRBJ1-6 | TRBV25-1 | ASSELVLRGKNSPLH
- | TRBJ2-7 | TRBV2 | ASTWDTIYEQY
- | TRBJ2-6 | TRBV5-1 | ASSLDNSGANVLT
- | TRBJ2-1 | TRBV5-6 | ASSPGPYNEQF
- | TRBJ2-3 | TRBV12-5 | ASGSSGTSTDTQY
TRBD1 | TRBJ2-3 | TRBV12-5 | ASGLEQTGIADTQY
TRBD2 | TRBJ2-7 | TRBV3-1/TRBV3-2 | ASSQVTSGEQY